This entry is about one T cell receptor beta chain. Its antigen is currently unknown. Genomic DNA came from blood regulatory T cells gated CD4+ CD25-high CD127-low. Here immunoSEQ multiplex PCR was the method, and the copy in TCRdb shows in-frame clones only, minus some. The sample consists of fewer than 9,500 clones, under 95% of them appearing once. The CDR3 runs 15 residues. V gave up 6 bases and J gave up 6 bases, with 18 bases separating them. The germline gives CDR1 MNHNS, CDR2 SASEGT. This entry belongs to a study of regulatory and conventional T cells in RAG deficiency. The study's findings and limits: Omenn patients showed >80% Treg-Tconv overlap and shorter CDR3 lengths.

These sequences were also reported in another study, on regulatory T cells. That report adds: The PCR used 52 TRBV and 13 TRBJ primers.

The sequence came from a human donor in good health. The chain uses TRBV6-1 and TRBJ1-5; D gene ambiguous. Sequenced material: CD127- CD25+ CD4+ Tregs sorted from blood. CDR3 in DNA: TGTGCCAGCAGATTACCCGGGGTAAAACGTCAGCCCCAGCATTTT. It codes for CASRLPGVKRQPQHF.